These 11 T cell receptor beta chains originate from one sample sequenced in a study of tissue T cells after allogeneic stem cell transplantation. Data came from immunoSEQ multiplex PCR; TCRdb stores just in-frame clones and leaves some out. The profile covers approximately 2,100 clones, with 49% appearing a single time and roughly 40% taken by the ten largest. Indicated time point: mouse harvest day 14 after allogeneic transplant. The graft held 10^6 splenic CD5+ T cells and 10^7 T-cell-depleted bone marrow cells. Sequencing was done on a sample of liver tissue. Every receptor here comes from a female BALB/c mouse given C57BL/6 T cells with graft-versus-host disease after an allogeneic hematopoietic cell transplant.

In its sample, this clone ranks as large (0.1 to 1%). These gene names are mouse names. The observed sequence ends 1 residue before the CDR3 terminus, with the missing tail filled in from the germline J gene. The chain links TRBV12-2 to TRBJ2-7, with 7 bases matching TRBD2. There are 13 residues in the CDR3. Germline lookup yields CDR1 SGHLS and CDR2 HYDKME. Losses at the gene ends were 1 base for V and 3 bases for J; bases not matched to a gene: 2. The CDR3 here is CASSLTGDYEQYF. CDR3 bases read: TGTGCCAGCTCTCTAACTGGGGACTATGAACAGTAC. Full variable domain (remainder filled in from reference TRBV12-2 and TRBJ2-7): NSGVVQSPRYIIKGKGERSILKCIPISGHLSVAWYQQTQGQELKFFIQHYDKMERDKGNLPSRFSVQQFDDYHSEMNMSALELEDSAVYFCASSLTGDYEQYFGPGTRLTVL.

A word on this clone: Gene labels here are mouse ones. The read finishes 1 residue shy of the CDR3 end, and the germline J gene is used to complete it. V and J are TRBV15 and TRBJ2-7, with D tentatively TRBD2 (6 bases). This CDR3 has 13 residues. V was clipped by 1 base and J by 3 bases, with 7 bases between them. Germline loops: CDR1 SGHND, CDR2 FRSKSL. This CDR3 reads CASSLGLDYEQYF. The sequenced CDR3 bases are TGTGCCAGCAGTTTAGGACTGGACTATGAACAGTAC. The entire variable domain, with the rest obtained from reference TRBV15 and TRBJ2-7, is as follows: DAGVTQTPRHEVAEKGQTIILKCEPVSGHNDLFWYRQTKIQGLELLSYFRSKSLMEDGGAFKDRFKAEMLNSSFSTLKIQPTEPKDSAVYLCASSLGLDYEQYFGPGTRLTVL.

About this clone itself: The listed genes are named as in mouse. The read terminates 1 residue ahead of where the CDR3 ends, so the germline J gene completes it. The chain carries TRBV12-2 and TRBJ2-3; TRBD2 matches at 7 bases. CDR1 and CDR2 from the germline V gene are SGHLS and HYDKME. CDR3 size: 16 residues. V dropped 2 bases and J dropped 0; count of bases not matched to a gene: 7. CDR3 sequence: CASSPGLELSAETLYF. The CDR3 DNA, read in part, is TGTGCCAGCTCTCCTGGACTGGAGCTTAGTGCAGAAACGCTGTAT.

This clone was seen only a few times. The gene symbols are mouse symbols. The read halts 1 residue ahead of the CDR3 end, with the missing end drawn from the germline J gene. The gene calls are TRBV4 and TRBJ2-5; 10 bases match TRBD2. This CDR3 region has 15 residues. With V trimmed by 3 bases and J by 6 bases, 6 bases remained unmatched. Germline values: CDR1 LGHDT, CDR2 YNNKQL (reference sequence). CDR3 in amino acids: CASSYWGGARDTQYF. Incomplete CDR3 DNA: TGTGCCAGCAGCTACTGGGGGGGCGCGAGGGACACCCAGTAC.

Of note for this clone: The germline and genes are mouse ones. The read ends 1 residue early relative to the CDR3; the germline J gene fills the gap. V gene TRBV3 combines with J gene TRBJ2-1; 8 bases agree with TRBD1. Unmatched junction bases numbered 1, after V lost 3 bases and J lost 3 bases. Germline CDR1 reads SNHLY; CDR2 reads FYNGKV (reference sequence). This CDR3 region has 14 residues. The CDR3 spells CASSFTGGYAEQFF. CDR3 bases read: TGTGCCAGCAGCTTTACAGGGGGCTATGCTGAGCAGTTC.

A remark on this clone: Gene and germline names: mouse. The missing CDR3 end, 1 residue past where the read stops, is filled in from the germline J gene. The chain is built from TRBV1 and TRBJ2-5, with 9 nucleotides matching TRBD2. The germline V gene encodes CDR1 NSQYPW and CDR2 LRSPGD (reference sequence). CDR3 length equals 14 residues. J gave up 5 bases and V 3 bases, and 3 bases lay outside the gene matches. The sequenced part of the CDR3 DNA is TGCACCTGCAGTGCCGACTGGGGGAGAGACACCCAGTAC. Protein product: CTCSADWGRDTQY. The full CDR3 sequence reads CTCSADWGRDTQYF.

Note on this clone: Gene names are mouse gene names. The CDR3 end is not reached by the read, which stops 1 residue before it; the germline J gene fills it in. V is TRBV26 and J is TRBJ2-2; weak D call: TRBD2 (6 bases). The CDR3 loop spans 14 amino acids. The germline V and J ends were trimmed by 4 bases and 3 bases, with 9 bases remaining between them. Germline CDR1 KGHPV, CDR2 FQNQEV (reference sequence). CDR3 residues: CASSQLGDTGQLYF. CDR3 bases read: TGTGCCAGCAGTCAACTGGGAGACACCGGGCAGCTCTAC. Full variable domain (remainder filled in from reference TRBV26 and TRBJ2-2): NSKVIQTPRYLVKGQGQKAKMRCIPEKGHPVVFWYQQNKNNEFKFLINFQNQEVLQQIDMTEKRFSAECPSNSPCSLEIQSSEAGDSALYLCASSQLGDTGQLYFGEGSKLTVL.

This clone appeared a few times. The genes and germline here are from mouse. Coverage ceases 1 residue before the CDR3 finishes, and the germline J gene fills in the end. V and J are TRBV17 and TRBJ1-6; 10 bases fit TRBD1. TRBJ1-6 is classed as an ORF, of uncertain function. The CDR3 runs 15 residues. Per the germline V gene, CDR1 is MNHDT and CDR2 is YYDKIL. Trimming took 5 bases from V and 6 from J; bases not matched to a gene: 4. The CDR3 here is CASSPDRGLNSPLYF. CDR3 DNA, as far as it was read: TGTGCTAGCAGTCCTGACAGGGGGCTTAATTCGCCCCTCTAC.

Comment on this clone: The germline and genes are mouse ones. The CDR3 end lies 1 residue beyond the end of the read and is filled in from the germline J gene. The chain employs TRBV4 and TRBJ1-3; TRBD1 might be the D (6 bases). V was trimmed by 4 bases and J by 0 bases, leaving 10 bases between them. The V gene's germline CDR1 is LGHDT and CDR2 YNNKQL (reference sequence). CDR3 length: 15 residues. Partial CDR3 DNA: TGTGCCAGCAGCTTTGACAGGCATTCTGGAAATACGCTCTAT. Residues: CASSFDRHSGNTLY. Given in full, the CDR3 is CASSFDRHSGNTLYF.

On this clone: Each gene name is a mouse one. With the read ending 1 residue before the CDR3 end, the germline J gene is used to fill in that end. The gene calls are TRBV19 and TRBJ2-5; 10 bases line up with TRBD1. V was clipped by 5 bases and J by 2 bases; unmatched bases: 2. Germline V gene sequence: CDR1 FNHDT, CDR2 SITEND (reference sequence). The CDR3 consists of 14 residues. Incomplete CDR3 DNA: TGTGCCAGCAGGGACAGGGGGTTCCAAGACACCCAGTAC. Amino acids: CASRDRGFQDTQY. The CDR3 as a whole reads CASRDRGFQDTQYF. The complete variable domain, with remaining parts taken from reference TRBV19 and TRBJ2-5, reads GGIITQTPKFLIGQEGQKLTLKCQQNFNHDTMYWYRQDSGKGLRLIYYSITENDLQKGDLSEGYDASREKKSSFSLTVTSAQKNEMAVFLCASRDRGFQDTQYFGPGTRLLVL.

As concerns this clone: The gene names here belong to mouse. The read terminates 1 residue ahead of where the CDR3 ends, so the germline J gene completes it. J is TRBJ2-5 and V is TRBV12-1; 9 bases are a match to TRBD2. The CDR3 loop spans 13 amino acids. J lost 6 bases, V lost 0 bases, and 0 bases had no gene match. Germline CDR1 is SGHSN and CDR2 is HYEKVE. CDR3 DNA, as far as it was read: TGTGCCAGCTCTCTCACTGGGGGGGACACCCAGTAC. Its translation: CASSLTGGDTQY. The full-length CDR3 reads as CASSLTGGDTQYF.